This passage covers 20 T cell receptor beta chains from one sample sequenced in a study of blood T cell repertoires in COVID-19. TCRdb's copy holds only in-frame clones and misses some; the assay was immunoSEQ multiplex PCR. This repertoire shows 65,000 to 95,000 clones, approximately 86% found once; its top ten account for about 7%. The sequenced material came from peripheral blood. The receptor source for this set is a man between 65 and 85 years old with acute or convalescent COVID-19.

The chain combines TRBV4-3 with TRBJ1-3; 7 bases agree with TRBD1. The ends lost 0 bases at V and 2 bases at J; junction bases unmatched: 4. This CDR3 contains 16 residues. Looked up from germline, CDR1 is LGHNA and CDR2 is YSLEER. This chain's CDR3 is CASSQEYRGPGNTIYF. CDR3 sequence (DNA): TGCGCCAGCAGCCAAGAGTACAGGGGCCCTGGAAACACCATATATTTT.

This chain connects TRBV6-5 to TRBJ1-6; TRBD1 matches 8 bases. The CDR3 extends over 15 amino acids. Germline V gives CDR1 MNHEY, CDR2 SVGAGI. V was pared by 2 bases and J by 8 bases, with 5 bases of the junction left unmatched. CDR3 region: CASSYAGQEDSPLHF. The CDR3 DNA is TGTGCCAGCAGTTACGCGGGACAGGAGGATTCACCCCTCCACTTT.

This chain connects TRBV5-6 to TRBJ2-7; tentatively, D is TRBD1 (6 bases). The CDR3 runs 15 residues. Germline V lookup: CDR1 SGHDT, CDR2 YYEEEE. Trimming stripped 1 base from V and 2 bases from J, with 13 bases between. The CDR3 region has the DNA TGTGCCAGCAGCTTGTCCCCGCAGGGGACCTACGAGCAGTACTTC. It translates to CASSLSPQGTYEQYF.

This clone has just one count. The rearrangement joins TRBV12-3 or TRBV12-4 to TRBJ1-5; D not resolved. Trimming took 3 bases from V and 6 from J, leaving 6 bases between them. This CDR3 has 12 amino acids. The CDR3 here is CASSFTTQPQHF. The CDR3 region has the DNA TGTGCCAGCAGTTTTACAACTCAGCCCCAGCATTTT.

The gene calls are TRBV18 and TRBJ2-7, with a tentative D call TRBD2 (5 bases). From germline, CDR1 is KGHSH and CDR2 LQKENI. There are 13 residues in the CDR3. Trimming removed 6 bases from V and 6 bases from J, with 15 bases in between. The CDR3 loop reads CASSAVSTTEQYF. CDR3 sequence (DNA): TGTGCCAGCTCGGCAGTCTCGACTACCGAGCAGTACTTC.

The rearrangement uses TRBV15 and TRBJ1-5, with no clear D. There are 18 residues in the CDR3. Trimming removed 2 bases at V and 0 bases at J, with 17 bases between. Germline V gene lookup returns CDR1 LNHNV and CDR2 YYDKDF (reference sequence). The CDR3 spells CATSRRNAGGYSNQPQHF. Written as DNA, the CDR3 is TGTGCCACCAGCAGACGCAACGCTGGCGGTTATAGCAATCAGCCCCAGCATTTT.

V usage is TRBV19 and J usage is TRBJ2-7; 7 nucleotides line up with TRBD2. Germline lookup yields CDR1 LNHDA and CDR2 SQIVND (reference sequence). The CDR3 has 18 amino acids. V was clipped by 10 bases and J by 3 bases; unmatched bases: 24. CDR3 sequence reads: CATHEATTSLVNFYEQYF. For the CDR3, the DNA is TGTGCCACTCACGAGGCGACGACTAGCTTGGTCAACTTCTACGAGCAGTACTTC.

V usage is TRBV6-2 or TRBV6-3 and J usage is TRBJ2-7; 9 bases line up with TRBD1. CDR1 is MNHEY, CDR2 SVGEGT, per germline. This CDR3 region has 15 residues. V lost 4 bases to trimming and J lost 5 bases; unmatched junction nucleotides: 9. CDR3 DNA: TGTGCCAGCAGTTCCCGGGACAGGGTGTTGGACGAGCAGTACTTC. It yields the protein CASSSRDRVLDEQYF.

Points on this clone: The sample has other DNA sequences that encode this CDR3 too. V gene TRBV5-1 combines with J gene TRBJ1-6; 7 bases map to TRBD1. The germline CDR1 and CDR2 sequences are SGHRS and YFSETQ. This CDR3 region has 14 residues. With 4 bases clipped from V and 8 bases from J, the junction kept 6 bases outside the gene matches. The CDR3 region is CASSPGTADSPLHF. Written as DNA, the CDR3 is TGCGCCAGCAGCCCAGGGACAGCAGATTCACCCCTCCACTTT.

The chain joins TRBV7-2 to TRBJ2-1; 12 positions match TRBD1. Per germline, CDR1 SGHTA and CDR2 FQGNSA. Unmatched junction bases numbered 3, after V lost 5 bases and J lost 4 bases. This CDR3 contains 15 residues. CDR3 in amino acids: CASSKGQGAYNEQFF. CDR3 sequence (DNA): TGTGCCAGCAGCAAGGGACAGGGGGCTTACAATGAGCAGTTCTTC.

V is TRBV6-6 and J is TRBJ1-6; TRBD1 is a possible D gene (6 bases). The germline V and J ends were trimmed by 7 bases and 7 bases, with 20 bases remaining between them. Germline CDR1 MNHNY, CDR2 SVGAGI (reference sequence). The CDR3 has 16 amino acids. The CDR3 sequence is CASISDLRGGNSPLHF. The CDR3 DNA reads TGTGCCAGCATCTCCGACCTGAGGGGGGGGAATTCACCCCTCCACTTT.

The chain joins TRBV2 to TRBJ2-1, with a tentative D call TRBD2 (5 bases). CDR1 SNHLY and CDR2 FYNNEI come from the germline V gene. The V and J ends lost 5 bases and 4 bases respectively, with 9 bases between them. There are 13 residues in the CDR3. The CDR3 coding sequence is TGTGCCAGCAGTACGACTATGTACAATGAGCAGTTCTTC. This translates into CASSTTMYNEQFF.

This chain's CDR3 is CASSVGGLPPSYNEQFF. In DNA, the CDR3 is TGTGCCAGCAGCGTAGGGGGACTTCCGCCTTCCTACAATGAGCAGTTCTTC. This chain connects TRBV9 to TRBJ2-1; possibly TRBD2 for D (6 bases). Germline V gives CDR1 SGDLS, CDR2 YYNGEE. This CDR3 is 17 amino acids long. Trimming removed 0 bases from V and 1 base from J, with 14 bases in between.

V gene TRBV5-1 combines with J gene TRBJ2-1; 10 nucleotides align to TRBD1. With V trimmed by 4 bases and J by 10 bases, 20 bases remained unmatched. The CDR3 is 18 residues long. Germline values: CDR1 SGHRS, CDR2 YFSETQ. CDR3: CASSPRLWTGGVAGEQFF. The CDR3 nucleotides read TGCGCCAGCAGCCCCCGCTTATGGACAGGGGGGGTAGCGGGGGAGCAGTTCTTC.

The chain couples TRBV2 to TRBJ2-1; 10 bases are a match to TRBD1. Germline assignment: CDR1 SNHLY and CDR2 FYNNEI. CDR3 length: 15 amino acids. With V trimmed by 3 bases and J by 3 bases, 2 bases remained unmatched. Here the CDR3 reads CASSDRTGGYNEQFF. The DNA of the CDR3 is TGTGCCAGCAGTGATAGGACAGGGGGCTACAATGAGCAGTTCTTC.

This clone was recorded only once. The chain carries TRBV5-4 and TRBJ2-1; unclear D gene. This CDR3 has 16 amino acids. In germline, CDR1 is SGHNT, CDR2 YYREEE (reference sequence). Trimming shortened V by 4 bases and J by 0 bases, and 14 bases separated the two germline ends. This CDR3 reads CASSHVFKHSYNEQFF. CDR3 nucleotides: TGTGCCAGCAGCCACGTATTTAAGCACTCCTACAATGAGCAGTTCTTC.

V usage is TRBV6-5 and J usage is TRBJ2-7, with D tentatively TRBD1 (6 bases). Trimming pared 0 bases from V and 4 bases from J, leaving 13 bases between. Germline V CDR1 and CDR2: MNHEY, SVGAGI. The length of the CDR3 is 15 residues. CDR3 bases: TGTGCCAGCAGTTACTCGAGTAGAGGACAGTACGAGCAGTACTTC. Protein sequence: CASSYSSRGQYEQYF.

The chain joins TRBV29-1 to TRBJ2-3; D might be TRBD2 (6 bases). V was trimmed by 3 bases and J by 5 bases, leaving 12 bases between them. Germline V gives CDR1 SQVTM, CDR2 ANQGSEA. This CDR3 contains 13 residues. DNA for the CDR3: TGCAGCGTTGATCGGAGGGTCGGAGATACGCAGTATTTT. Residues: CSVDRRVGDTQYF.

The chain joins TRBV9 to TRBJ1-3; D is unclear. Germline V lookup: CDR1 SGDLS, CDR2 YYNGEE. Trimming removed 4 bases from V and 5 bases from J, with 10 bases in between. The CDR3 is made up of 13 amino acids. The CDR3 sequence: CASSYEDRNTIYF. As DNA, the CDR3 is TGTGCCAGCAGCTATGAGGATAGAAACACCATATATTTT.

The V and J genes are TRBV3-1 (or the pseudogene TRBV3-2) and TRBJ2-3; 8 bases fit TRBD2. This CDR3 region has 16 residues. Germline-derived CDR1 and CDR2 are LGHDT and YNNKEL (reference sequence). Germline trimming cut 4 bases from V and 5 bases from J; bases unmatched to any gene: 11. The CDR3 here is CASSPFSGTRGDTQYF. CDR3 nucleotides: TGTGCCAGCAGCCCATTTAGCGGGACAAGGGGAGATACGCAGTATTTT.